This TCR beta chain was identified in a study of T-cell memory formation after mild COVID-19. The study, taken as a whole, reports: Chiefly within CM and EM were the contracting CD4+ clones; CD8+ ones were within EMRA.

TCRdb reprocessed the 5' RACE reads via MiXCR and lists one record per CDR3 protein. The table shows 400,000 to 500,000 distinct CDR3 sequences, with approximately 18% occurring only once. This clonotype turned up a few times. Its antigen is unknown. The CDR3 is 16 amino acids. The V end was cut by 2 bases, the J end by 2 bases, with 13 bases between. Germline CDR1 reads SGHTA; CDR2 reads FQGNSA. Sequences were obtained from PBMCs or a T cell subset sorted from them (not recorded which). This TCR came from a man between 18 and 35 years old who had mild COVID-19 (a few samples of this study predate the infection). Cell type and time point are not known. The chain recombines TRBV7-2 with TRBJ1-5; a possible D gene is TRBD1 (5 bases). CDR3 region: CASSLWGDDGNQPQHF. CDR3 in DNA: TGTGCCAGCAGCTTATGGGGGGACGATGGCAATCAGCCCCAGCATTTT.